The 26 T cell receptor beta chains given below trace back to one sample, sequenced in a study of cytomegalovirus exposure and HLA in healthy donors. It was with 60 Vbeta and 13 Jbeta primers that the PCR ran. Libraries were prepared by immunoSEQ multiplex PCR; TCRdb keeps only in-frame clonotypes and omits some of them. The table for this sample gives 75,000 to 95,000 clones. The specimen sequenced was PBMCs. These receptor sequences come from a woman aged 60 to 75 in good health and CMV-seronegative.

The chain employs TRBV5-1 and TRBJ1-1; 7 nucleotides align to TRBD1. Germline CDR1 is SGHRS and CDR2 is YFSETQ. The CDR3 is made up of 14 amino acids. Trimming took 2 bases from V and 3 from J; bases not matched to a gene: 4. CDR3 sequence: CASSFYQGDTEAFF. CDR3 bases: TGCGCCAGCAGCTTCTACCAGGGGGACACTGAAGCTTTCTTT.

The chain joins TRBV6-1 to TRBJ1-2, with TRBD1 as a possible D gene (5 bases). There are 14 residues in the CDR3. CDR1 and CDR2 from the germline V gene are MNHNS and SASEGT. Deletions cut 2 bases from V and 3 bases from J, with 10 bases between. The CDR3 loop reads CASSELRGDYGYTF. CDR3 DNA: TGTGCCAGCAGTGAATTAAGGGGTGACTATGGCTACACCTTC.

The V gene is TRBV5-6, the J gene TRBJ2-7; a possible D gene is TRBD2 (6 bases). CDR3 size: 14 residues. Germline CDR1 is SGHDT and CDR2 is YYEEEE. The germline V and J ends were trimmed by 3 bases and 0 bases, with 10 bases remaining between them. The DNA of the CDR3 is TGTGCCAGCAGCTGGAGGGACGGCTCCTACGAGCAGTACTTC. This encodes CASSWRDGSYEQYF. Using reference TRBV5-6 and TRBJ2-7 for the parts outside the CDR3, the full variable domain is DAGVTQSPTHLIKTRGQQVTLRCSPKSGHDTVSWYQQALGQGPQFIFQYYEEEERQRGNFPDRFSGHQFPNYSSELNVNALLLGDSALYLCASSWRDGSYEQYFGPGTRLTVT.

V and J are TRBV7-3 and TRBJ1-1; D ambiguous. CDR1 SGHTA and CDR2 FQGTGA come from the germline V gene. Between the trimmed V and J ends, which lost 5 bases and 0 bases, there was a span of 7 bases. This CDR3 is 13 amino acids long. The CDR3, as DNA: TGTGCCAGCAGCCCCAATGTGAACACTGAAGCTTTCTTT. This translates into CASSPNVNTEAFF.

This rearrangement joins TRBV18 to TRBJ2-5, with 9 positions matching TRBD1. The end of the DNA is better explained by TRBJ2-7, so the J call may be wrong. The CDR3 is 15 residues long. Germline lookup yields CDR1 KGHSH and CDR2 LQKENI. In DNA form, the CDR3 reads TGTGCCAGCTCACGGGGACAGGGTAGAGGCTACGAGCAGTACTTC. As protein: CASSRGQGRGYEQYF.

This sequence joins TRBV25-1 and TRBJ1-2, with TRBD1 matching over 8 bases. The CDR3 consists of 17 residues. Germline CDR1 MGHDK, CDR2 SYGVNS. V was pared by 8 bases and J by 0 bases, with 14 bases of the junction left unmatched. CDR3 DNA: TGTGCCAGCGCTGGGGACAGGCTGAGCCCCACTAACTATGGCTACACCTTC. The encoded protein is CASAGDRLSPTNYGYTF.

The rearrangement uses TRBV4-1 and TRBJ1-6; a possible D gene is TRBD1 (5 bases). Per germline, CDR1 MGHRA and CDR2 YSYEKL. The germline V and J ends were trimmed by 0 bases and 8 bases, with 8 bases remaining between them. This CDR3 comprises 14 residues. CDR3 sequence: CASSQESGYSPLHF. The CDR3 bases are TGCGCCAGCAGCCAAGAGTCAGGGTATTCACCCCTCCACTTT.

This sequence joins TRBV28 and TRBJ1-2, with a possible D match to TRBD1 (5 bases). The V end was cut by 5 bases, the J end by 11 bases, with 12 bases between. The CDR3 is made up of 11 amino acids. Germline CDR1 is MDHEN and CDR2 is SYDVKM. In nucleotides, the CDR3 is TGTGCCAGCAGTGGGCAGGGTGGATACACCTTC. It yields the protein CASSGQGGYTF.

This sequence joins TRBV19 and TRBJ2-7; the D gene is possibly TRBD2 (7 bases). The germline V gene encodes CDR1 LNHDA and CDR2 SQIVND (reference sequence). V gave up 2 bases and J gave up 0 bases, with 14 bases separating them. The CDR3 length is 16 residues. Here the CDR3 reads CASSIWGREFSYEQYF. DNA for the CDR3: TGTGCCAGTAGTATATGGGGGCGGGAGTTCTCCTACGAGCAGTACTTC. The whole variable domain, filled in from reference TRBV19 and TRBJ2-7, reads DGGITQSPKYLFRKEGQNVTLSCEQNLNHDAMYWYRQDPGQGLRLIYYSQIVNDFQKGDIAEGYSVSREKKESFPLTVTSAQKNPTAFYLCASSIWGREFSYEQYFGPGTRLTVT.

V is TRBV5-1 and J is TRBJ2-1; tentative D call: TRBD2 (6 bases). Trimming left V 4 bases short and J 8 bases short, with 13 bases between. The germline CDR1 and CDR2 sequences are SGHRS and YFSETQ. The CDR3 spans 13 residues. The CDR3 nucleotides read TGCGCCAGCAGCATAGGTTGGGGGGATGAGCAGTTCTTC. Residues: CASSIGWGDEQFF.

This chain connects TRBV6-4 to TRBJ2-3, with D possibly TRBD2 on 5 matching bases. Germline V lookup: CDR1 MRHNA, CDR2 SNTAGT. This CDR3 spans 15 amino acids. Trimming left V 2 bases short and J 5 bases short, with 14 bases between. The CDR3 sequence is CASSDTAGDLDTQYF. CDR3 DNA: TGTGCCAGCAGTGACACCGCCGGGGATCTAGATACGCAGTATTTT.

This sequence joins TRBV19 and TRBJ1-2; 10 bases are a match to TRBD1. This CDR3 comprises 15 residues. Trimming took 4 bases from V and 2 from J; bases not matched to a gene: 4. CDR1 is LNHDA, CDR2 SQIVND, per germline (reference sequence). In DNA, the CDR3 is TGTGCCAGTAGTACCGGGACAGGGGAAAACTATGGCTACACCTTC. Its protein is CASSTGTGENYGYTF.

V usage is TRBV10-3 and J usage is TRBJ1-4, with a possible D match to TRBD1 (6 bases). CDR3 length equals 13 residues. V lost 6 bases and J 5 bases, leaving 10 bases between the germline ends. Germline assignment: CDR1 ENHRY and CDR2 SYGVKD. CDR3 region: CAIRSQGNEKLFF. The CDR3 DNA sequence: TGTGCCATCAGGTCACAGGGAAATGAAAAACTGTTTTTT.

The chain uses TRBV7-9 and TRBJ2-1; D not resolved. Germline V gene data show CDR1 as SEHNR and CDR2 as FQNEAQ (reference sequence). The CDR3 has 12 amino acids. The V gene lost 4 bases and the J gene lost 11 bases, with 12 bases spanning the gap. The CDR3 reads CASSSNSEKQFF. CDR3 DNA sequence: TGTGCCAGCAGCTCCAACAGTGAAAAGCAGTTCTTC. The complete variable domain, with remaining parts taken from reference TRBV7-9 and TRBJ2-1, reads DTGVSQNPRHKITKRGQNVTFRCDPISEHNRLYWYRQTLGQGPEFLTYFQNEAQLEKSRLLSDRFSAERPKGSFSTLEIQRTEQGDSAMYLCASSSNSEKQFFGPGTRLTVL.

The chain has TRBV7-8 and TRBJ2-1; D possibly corresponds to TRBD2 (6 bases). V lost 5 bases to trimming and J lost 13 bases, with 15 bases between them. Germline CDR1 is SGHVS and CDR2 is FQNEAQ. CDR3 size: 12 residues. CDR3 region: CASSTAGGPQFF. CDR3 in DNA: TGTGCCAGCAGCACCGCTGGAGGGCCCCAGTTCTTC.

This sequence joins TRBV6-6 and TRBJ2-3; TRBD2 matches at 10 bases. The CDR3 totals 15 residues. The V segment lost 6 bases and the J segment 4 bases; nucleotides outside the gene matches: 7. Germline V gives CDR1 MNHNY, CDR2 SVGAGI (reference sequence). Written as DNA, the CDR3 is TGTGCCAGCAGGATCCCTAGCGGGAGTCCAGATACGCAGTATTTT. Encoded protein: CASRIPSGSPDTQYF.

The rearrangement links TRBV19 to TRBJ1-3; D not resolved. Trimming shortened V by 7 bases and J by 2 bases, and 9 bases separated the two germline ends. CDR1 and CDR2 (germline): LNHDA, SQIVND (reference sequence). This CDR3 contains 13 residues. The chain's CDR3 is CASIGGTGNTIYF. The CDR3 DNA sequence: TGTGCCAGTATCGGAGGAACTGGAAACACCATATATTTT. The entire variable domain, with the rest obtained from reference TRBV19 and TRBJ1-3, is as follows: DGGITQSPKYLFRKEGQNVTLSCEQNLNHDAMYWYRQDPGQGLRLIYYSQIVNDFQKGDIAEGYSVSREKKESFPLTVTSAQKNPTAFYLCASIGGTGNTIYFGEGSWLTVV.

This chain connects TRBV7-2 to TRBJ2-2, with 16 bases aligning to TRBD2. This CDR3 has 18 residues. Looked up from germline, CDR1 is SGHTA and CDR2 is FQGNSA. With V trimmed by 5 bases and J by 6 bases, 9 bases remained unmatched. CDR3 nucleotides: TGTGCCAGCAGCCCGAACCCCGGGACTAGCGGGAGGGCCGGGGAGCTGTTTTTT. This sequence encodes CASSPNPGTSGRAGELFF.

The rearrangement joins TRBV28 to TRBJ2-3, with 8 bases fitting TRBD2. CDR1 is MDHEN, CDR2 SYDVKM, per germline. Germline trimming cut 5 bases from V and 4 bases from J; bases unmatched to any gene: 11. The CDR3 loop spans 16 amino acids. The CDR3, as DNA: TGTGCCAGCAGTCGGGGCAGCGGGAGTAGGGCAGATACGCAGTATTTT. Translating gives CASSRGSGSRADTQYF.

This rearrangement joins TRBV29-1 to TRBJ2-4, with a weak D call TRBD1 (5 bases). With 0 bases removed from V and 0 bases from J, the gap between germline ends came to 12 bases. Germline V gene data show CDR1 as SQVTM and CDR2 as ANQGSEA. The CDR3 runs to 16 residues. The chain's CDR3 is CSVEESRVIAKNIQYF. For the CDR3, the DNA is TGCAGCGTTGAAGAGTCCAGGGTCATAGCCAAAAACATTCAGTACTTC.

The chain has TRBV7-6 and TRBJ1-1; 7 bases agree with TRBD1. The CDR3 consists of 13 residues. Germline assignment: CDR1 SGHVS and CDR2 FNYEAQ. J lost 4 bases, V lost 5 bases, and 4 bases had no gene match. CDR3 sequence: CASSTQGTTEAFF. The CDR3 region has the DNA TGTGCCAGCAGCACACAGGGGACCACTGAAGCTTTCTTT.

The chain has TRBV28 and TRBJ2-1, with TRBD2 matching 8 bases. Germline V lookup: CDR1 MDHEN, CDR2 SYDVKM. The CDR3 length is 15 residues. V was clipped by 5 bases and J by 6 bases; unmatched bases: 9. The chain's CDR3 is CASSASGRSANEQFF. In DNA, the CDR3 is TGTGCCAGCAGTGCGAGCGGGAGAAGCGCCAATGAGCAGTTCTTC.

The chain uses TRBV11-2 and TRBJ1-3, with 8 bases fitting TRBD1. Germline V CDR1 and CDR2: SGHAT, FQNNGV. After removal of 5 bases from V and 4 bases from J, the junction contained 10 bases not matched to a gene. The CDR3 loop spans 16 amino acids. CDR3 residues: CASSTPWTGLGNTIYF. As DNA, the CDR3 is TGTGCCAGCAGCACGCCGTGGACAGGGTTAGGAAACACCATATATTTT.

J is TRBJ2-3 and V is TRBV2; no clear D gene. Germline CDR1 SNHLY, CDR2 FYNNEI. V lost 3 bases, J lost 3 bases, and 10 bases lay in between. This CDR3 spans 14 amino acids. The CDR3 DNA reads as TGTGCCAGCAGTGATGGCAGGTGGACAGATACGCAGTATTTT. It codes for CASSDGRWTDTQYF.

V and J are TRBV2 and TRBJ2-7; D unclear. V was shortened by 8 bases and J by 3 bases, with 17 bases between the two germline ends. The CDR3 extends over 14 amino acids. Germline CDR1 SNHLY, CDR2 FYNNEI. CDR3 amino acids: CASCPGFPNYEQYF. CDR3 DNA: TGTGCCAGCTGCCCGGGTTTTCCTAACTACGAGCAGTACTTC.

CDR3 loop: CASSPGQDYEQYF. DNA of the CDR3: TGTGCCAGCTCACCAGGGCAGGACTACGAGCAGTACTTC. The chain joins TRBV18 to TRBJ2-5; D call uncertain. Matching the DNA end better, TRBJ2-7 makes the J call doubtful. Looked up from germline, CDR1 is KGHSH and CDR2 is LQKENI. The CDR3 runs 13 residues.